The sequence of this T cell receptor beta chain was determined in a study of T cells expressing NK-cell markers (dated by TCRdb to about 2020). As for the study more broadly: Three sorted T-cell subsets (CD3+CD56+NKG2C+, CD3+CD56+NKG2C- and CD3+CD56-NKG2C+) from several donors had their TCR beta-chain repertoires profiled. Sequencing of the libraries produced 2 x 150 bp reads on Illumina HiSeq 2000/2500, MiSeq or NextSeq. Randomly selected healthy volunteers, three men and five women, were used as the eight sequenced donors. Of the eight sequenced donors, seven were found to be HCMV-seropositive and one was found to be HCMV-seronegative. Broader findings and caveats from the paper: Whether the expanded NKG2C-expressing T cell clones were specific for HCMV antigens was left unclear. Those dominant clonotypes were again the most abundant among CD3+CD56-NKG2C+ cells in a few donors, at about 28.3-65%. In more than five donors, the dominant CD3+CD56+NKG2C+ clonotypes were found to rank among the top 10 CD8+ clonotypes and to make up about 1.0-7.0% of CD8+ T cells.

About this clonotype: Its specific antigen is unknown.

CDR1 and CDR2, per the germline V gene (reference sequence), are DFQATT and SNEGSKA. The CDR3 holds 13 amino acids from the cysteine to the phenylalanine. No DNA has been recorded. Instrument on record: Illumina HiSeq 2000. TCR beta cDNA libraries were made by 5'RACE template switching that added a universal primer site and unique molecular identifiers. cDNA synthesis was primed from the TCR beta constant segment and was followed by two successive PCR amplification steps. Regarding the original processing steps: Reads were demultiplexed and grouped by UMI with MIGEC, and clonotypes were assembled and quantified with MiTCR. To remove erroneous sequences, TCR cDNA sequences were retained only when supported by two or more reads. Downstream repertoire analysis used the tcR package, and clonotypes were matched across fractions by CDR3 nucleotide sequence plus V segment. Antigen specificity was annotated against VDJdb with VDJmatch, allowing one amino acid substitution in CDR3. After the reads were reprocessed by TCRdb, one entry was made per CDR3 protein sequence, with no DNA. The V and J calls, along with clone size, are taken from TCRdb and not from the paper's own processing. The sample table gives about 300,000 distinct CDR3 sequences. The top ten clonotypes cover roughly 4.2% of the sample.

HCMV-specific IgG was detected in serum with a commercial ELISA kit to determine HCMV serostatus. Peripheral blood mononuclear cells were isolated from blood by Ficoll density gradient centrifugation. This TCR came from a woman between 18 and 69 years old in good health. The chain links TRBV20-1 with TRBJ2-1; TCRdb lists TRBD2, though no DNA is available to test this call. Sequenced: blood T cells: a sorted CD56 or NKG2C T cell subset, CD4+ or CD8+ T cells, or bulk PBMC T cells (not recorded which). For the CDR3, the sequence is CSGLTSGYNEQFF.